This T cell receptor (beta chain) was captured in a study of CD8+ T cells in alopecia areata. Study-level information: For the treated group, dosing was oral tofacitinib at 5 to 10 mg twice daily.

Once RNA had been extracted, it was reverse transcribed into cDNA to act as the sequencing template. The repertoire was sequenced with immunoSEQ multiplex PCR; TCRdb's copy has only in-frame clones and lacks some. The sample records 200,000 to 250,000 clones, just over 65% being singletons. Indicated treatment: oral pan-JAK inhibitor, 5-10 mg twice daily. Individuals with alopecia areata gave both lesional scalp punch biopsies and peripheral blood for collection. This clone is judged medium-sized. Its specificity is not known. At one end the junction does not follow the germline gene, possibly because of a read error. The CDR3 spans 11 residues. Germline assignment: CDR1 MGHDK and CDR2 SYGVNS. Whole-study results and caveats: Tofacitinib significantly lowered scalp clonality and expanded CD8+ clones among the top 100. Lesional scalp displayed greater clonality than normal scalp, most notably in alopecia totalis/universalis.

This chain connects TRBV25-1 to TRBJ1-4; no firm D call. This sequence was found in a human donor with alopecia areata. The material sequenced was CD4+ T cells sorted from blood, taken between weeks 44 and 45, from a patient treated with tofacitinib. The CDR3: CASSHSDGIHF. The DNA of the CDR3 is TGTGCCAGCAGCCACAGTGACGGAATTCATTTT.